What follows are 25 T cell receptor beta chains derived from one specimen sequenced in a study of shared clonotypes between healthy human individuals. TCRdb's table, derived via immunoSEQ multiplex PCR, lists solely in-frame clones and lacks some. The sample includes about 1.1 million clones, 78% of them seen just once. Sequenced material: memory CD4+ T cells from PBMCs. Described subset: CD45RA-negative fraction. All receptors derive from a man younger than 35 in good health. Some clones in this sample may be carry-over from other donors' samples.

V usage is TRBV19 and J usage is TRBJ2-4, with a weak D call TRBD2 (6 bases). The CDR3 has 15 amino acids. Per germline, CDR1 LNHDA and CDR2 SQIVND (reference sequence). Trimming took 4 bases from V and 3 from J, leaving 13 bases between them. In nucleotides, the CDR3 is TGTGCCAGTAGTACCCCGCAGGGAGGCAAAAACATTCAGTACTTC. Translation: CASSTPQGGKNIQYF.

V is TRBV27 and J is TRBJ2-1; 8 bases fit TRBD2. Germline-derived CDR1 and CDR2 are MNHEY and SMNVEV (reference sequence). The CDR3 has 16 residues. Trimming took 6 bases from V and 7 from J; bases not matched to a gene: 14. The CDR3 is CASRPRGSGAGNEQFF. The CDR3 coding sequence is TGTGCCAGCAGACCCCGAGGTAGCGGGGCGGGGAATGAGCAGTTCTTC.

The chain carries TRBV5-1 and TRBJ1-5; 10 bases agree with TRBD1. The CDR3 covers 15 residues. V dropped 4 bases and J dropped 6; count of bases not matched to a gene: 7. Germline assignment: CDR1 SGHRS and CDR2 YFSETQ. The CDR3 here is CASSPGTGVGQPQHF. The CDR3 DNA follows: TGCGCCAGCAGCCCCGGGACAGGGGTGGGTCAGCCCCAGCATTTT. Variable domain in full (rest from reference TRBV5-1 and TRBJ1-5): KAGVTQTPRYLIKTRGQQVTLSCSPISGHRSVSWYQQTPGQGLQFLFEYFSETQRNKGNFPGRFSGRQFSNSRSEMNVSTLELGDSALYLCASSPGTGVGQPQHFGDGTRLSIL.

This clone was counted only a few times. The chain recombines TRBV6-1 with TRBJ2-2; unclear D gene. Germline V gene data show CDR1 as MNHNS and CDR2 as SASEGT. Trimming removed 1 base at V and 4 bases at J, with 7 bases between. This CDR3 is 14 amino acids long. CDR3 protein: CASSEGRFTGELFF. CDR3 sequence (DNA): TGTGCCAGCAGTGAAGGACGGTTCACCGGGGAGCTGTTTTTT.

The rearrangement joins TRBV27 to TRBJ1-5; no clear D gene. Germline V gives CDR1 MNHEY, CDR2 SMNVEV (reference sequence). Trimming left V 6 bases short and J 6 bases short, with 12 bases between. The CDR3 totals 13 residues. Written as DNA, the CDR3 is TGTGCCAGCAGCCCTCTGCGAGGTCAGCCCCAGCATTTT. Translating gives CASSPLRGQPQHF.

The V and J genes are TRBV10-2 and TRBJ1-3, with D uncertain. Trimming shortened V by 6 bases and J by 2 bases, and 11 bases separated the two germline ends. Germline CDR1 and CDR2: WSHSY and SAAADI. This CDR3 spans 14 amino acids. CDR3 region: CASREAGAGNTIYF. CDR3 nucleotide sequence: TGCGCCAGCAGGGAGGCAGGCGCTGGAAACACCATATATTTT.

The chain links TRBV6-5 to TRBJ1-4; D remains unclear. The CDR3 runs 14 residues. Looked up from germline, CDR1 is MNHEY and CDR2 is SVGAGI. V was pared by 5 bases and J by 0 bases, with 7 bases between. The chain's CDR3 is CASSPSATNEKLFF. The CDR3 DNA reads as TGTGCCAGCAGTCCCTCGGCAACTAATGAAAAACTGTTTTTT.

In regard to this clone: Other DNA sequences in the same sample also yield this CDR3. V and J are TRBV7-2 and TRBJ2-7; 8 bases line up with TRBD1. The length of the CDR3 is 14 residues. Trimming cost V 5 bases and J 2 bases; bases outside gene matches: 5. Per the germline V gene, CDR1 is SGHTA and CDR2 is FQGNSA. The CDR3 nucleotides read TGTGCCAGCAGCCCCCGACAGGGGACCTACGAGCAGTACTTC. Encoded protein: CASSPRQGTYEQYF.

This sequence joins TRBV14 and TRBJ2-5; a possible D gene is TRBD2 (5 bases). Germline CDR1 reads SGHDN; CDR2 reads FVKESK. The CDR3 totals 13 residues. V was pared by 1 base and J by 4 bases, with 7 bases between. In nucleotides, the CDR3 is TGTGCCAGCAGCCAAGGGGAGCGAGAGACCCAGTACTTC. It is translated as CASSQGERETQYF.

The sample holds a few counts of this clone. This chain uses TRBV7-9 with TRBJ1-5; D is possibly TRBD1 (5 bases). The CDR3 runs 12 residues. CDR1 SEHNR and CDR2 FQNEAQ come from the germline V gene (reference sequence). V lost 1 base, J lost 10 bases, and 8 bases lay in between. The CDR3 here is CASSLVGGPQHF. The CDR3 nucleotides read TGTGCCAGCAGCTTAGTTGGGGGACCCCAGCATTTT.

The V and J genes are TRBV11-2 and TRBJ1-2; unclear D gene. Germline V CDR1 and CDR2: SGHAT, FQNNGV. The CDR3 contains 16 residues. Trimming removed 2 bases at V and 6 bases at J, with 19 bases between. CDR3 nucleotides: TGTGCCAGCAGCTTACCCTTTCTAGGGCAAAGGAATGGCTACACCTTC. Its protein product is CASSLPFLGQRNGYTF.

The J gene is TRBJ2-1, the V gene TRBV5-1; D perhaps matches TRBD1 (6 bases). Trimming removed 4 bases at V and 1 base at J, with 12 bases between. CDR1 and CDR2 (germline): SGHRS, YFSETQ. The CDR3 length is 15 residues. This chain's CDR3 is CASSTRDTSYNEQFF. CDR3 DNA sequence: TGCGCCAGCAGCACCCGGGACACATCCTACAATGAGCAGTTCTTC.

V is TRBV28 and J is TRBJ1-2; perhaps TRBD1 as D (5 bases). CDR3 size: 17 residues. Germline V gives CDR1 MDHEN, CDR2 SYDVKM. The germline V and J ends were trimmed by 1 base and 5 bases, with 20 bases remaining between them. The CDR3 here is CASSLSRDGIISYGYTF. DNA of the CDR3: TGTGCCAGCAGTTTATCGAGGGACGGGATAATCTCGTATGGCTACACCTTC.

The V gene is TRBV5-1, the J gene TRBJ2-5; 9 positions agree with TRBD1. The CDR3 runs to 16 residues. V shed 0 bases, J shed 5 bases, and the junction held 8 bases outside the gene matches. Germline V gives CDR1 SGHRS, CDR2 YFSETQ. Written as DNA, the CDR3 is TGCGCCAGCAGCTTGGACGCCCTAGGACAGGGGGAGACCCAGTACTTC. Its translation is CASSLDALGQGETQYF.

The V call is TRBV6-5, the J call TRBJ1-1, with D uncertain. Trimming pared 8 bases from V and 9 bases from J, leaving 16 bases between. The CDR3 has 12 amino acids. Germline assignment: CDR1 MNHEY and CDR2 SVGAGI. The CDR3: CASEDGVQQAFF. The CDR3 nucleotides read TGTGCCAGCGAGGATGGGGTTCAACAAGCTTTCTTT.

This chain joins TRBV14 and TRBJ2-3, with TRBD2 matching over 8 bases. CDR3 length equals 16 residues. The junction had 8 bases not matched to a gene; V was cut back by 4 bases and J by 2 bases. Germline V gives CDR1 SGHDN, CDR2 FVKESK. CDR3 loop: CASSPLAGLLTDTQYF. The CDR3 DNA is TGTGCCAGCAGCCCCCTAGCGGGCCTACTCACAGATACGCAGTATTTT. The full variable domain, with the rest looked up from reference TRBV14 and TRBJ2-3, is EAGVTQFPSHSVIEKGQTVTLRCDPISGHDNLYWYRRVMGKEIKFLLHFVKESKQDESGMPNNRFLAERTGGTYSTLKVQPAELEDSGVYFCASSPLAGLLTDTQYFGPGTRLTVL.

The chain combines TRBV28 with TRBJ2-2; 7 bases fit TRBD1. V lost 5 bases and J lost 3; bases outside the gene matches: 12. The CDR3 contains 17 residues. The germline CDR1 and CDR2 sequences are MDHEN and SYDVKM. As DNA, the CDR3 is TGTGCCAGCAGTCCCGGAGGTAGACAGGGACACACCGGGGAGCTGTTTTTT. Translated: CASSPGGRQGHTGELFF.

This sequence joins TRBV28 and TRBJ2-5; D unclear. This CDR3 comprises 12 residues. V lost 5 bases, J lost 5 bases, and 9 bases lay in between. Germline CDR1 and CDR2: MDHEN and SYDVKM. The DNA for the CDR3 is TGTGCCAGCAGTGGTGAGACGGAGACCCAGTACTTC. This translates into CASSGETETQYF.

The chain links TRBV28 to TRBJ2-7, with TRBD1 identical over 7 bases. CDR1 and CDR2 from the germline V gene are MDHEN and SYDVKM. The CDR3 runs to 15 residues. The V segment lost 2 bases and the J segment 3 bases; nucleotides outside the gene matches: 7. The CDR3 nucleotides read TGTGCCAGCAGTTTACACGGGACAGCGAGCTACGAGCAGTACTTC. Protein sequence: CASSLHGTASYEQYF.

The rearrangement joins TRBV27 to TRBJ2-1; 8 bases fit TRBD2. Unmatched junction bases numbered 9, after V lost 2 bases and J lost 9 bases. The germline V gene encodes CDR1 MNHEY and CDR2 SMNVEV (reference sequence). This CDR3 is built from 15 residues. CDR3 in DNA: TGTGCCAGCAGTTTAGGCGGGAGGTTTTTAATTGAGCAGTTCTTC. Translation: CASSLGGRFLIEQFF.

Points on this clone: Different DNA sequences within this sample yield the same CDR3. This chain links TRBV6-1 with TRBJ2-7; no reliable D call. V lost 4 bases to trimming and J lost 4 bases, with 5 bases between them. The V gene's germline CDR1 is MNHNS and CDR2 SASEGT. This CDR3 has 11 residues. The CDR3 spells CASSATYEQYF. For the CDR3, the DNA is TGTGCCAGCAGTGCTACATACGAGCAGTACTTC.

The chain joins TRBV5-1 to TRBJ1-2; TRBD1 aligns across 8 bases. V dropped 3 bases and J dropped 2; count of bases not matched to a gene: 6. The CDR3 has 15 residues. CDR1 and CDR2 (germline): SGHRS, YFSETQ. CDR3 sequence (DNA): TGCGCCAGCAGCTCCGGGGACAGGATAAACTATGGCTACACCTTC. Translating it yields CASSSGDRINYGYTF.

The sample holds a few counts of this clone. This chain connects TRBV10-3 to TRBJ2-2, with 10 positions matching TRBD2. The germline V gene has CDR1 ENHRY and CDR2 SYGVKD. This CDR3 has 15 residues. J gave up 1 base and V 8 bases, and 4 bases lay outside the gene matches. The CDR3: CAIPSGSLNTGELFF. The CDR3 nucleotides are TGTGCCATCCCTAGCGGGAGCTTGAACACCGGGGAGCTGTTTTTT.

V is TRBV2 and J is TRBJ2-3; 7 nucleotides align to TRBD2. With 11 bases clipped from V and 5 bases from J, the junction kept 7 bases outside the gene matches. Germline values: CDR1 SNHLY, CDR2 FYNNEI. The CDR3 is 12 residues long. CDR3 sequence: CAHGGMGDTQYF. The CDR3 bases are TGTGCCCACGGGGGGATGGGAGATACGCAGTATTTT.

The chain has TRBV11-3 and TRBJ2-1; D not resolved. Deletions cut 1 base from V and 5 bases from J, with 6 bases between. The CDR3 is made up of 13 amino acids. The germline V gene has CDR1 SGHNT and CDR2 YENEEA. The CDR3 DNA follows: TGTGCCAGCAGCTTAGGCGCTAACAATGAGCAGTTCTTC. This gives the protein CASSLGANNEQFF.